Shown below are 2 T cell receptor beta chains from a single sample sequenced in a study of blood T cell repertoires in COVID-19. Assay used: immunoSEQ multiplex PCR; TCRdb lists only in-frame clones, some missing. The sample lists around 260,000 clones; over 65% were seen once. The specimen sequenced was peripheral blood. These receptors came from a man in his 60s who had recovered from COVID-19.

This rearrangement joins TRBV28 to TRBJ1-1; D perhaps matches TRBD1 (6 bases). CDR3 length: 14 residues. CDR1 MDHEN and CDR2 SYDVKM come from the germline V gene. CDR3 sequence (DNA): TGTGCGACGGAGGCGGGGGCAATGAACACTGAAGCTTTCTTT. It specifies CATEAGAMNTEAFF.

This rearrangement joins TRBV6-5 to TRBJ1-5, with D possibly matching TRBD1 (5 bases). The CDR3 has 15 residues. Trimming cost V 8 bases and J 2 bases, with 16 bases left between them. CDR1 and CDR2 from the germline V gene are MNHEY and SVGAGI. The CDR3 sequence: CASGSQGRGNQPQHF. The CDR3 DNA follows: TGTGCCAGCGGATCGCAGGGCAGAGGCAATCAGCCCCAGCATTTT.